A single count supports the clone carrying this T cell receptor (beta chain). CDR1 is GTSNPN, CDR2 SVGIG, per germline (reference sequence). The CDR3 consists of 14 residues. Trimming cost V 2 bases and J 6 bases; bases outside gene matches: 6. These data are taken from a study of blood T cell repertoires in COVID-19. As for the study in general: Acute and convalescent COVID-19 samples came from the United States, Italy and Spain.

Some clones are missing from TCRdb's copy, which holds only in-frame ones; the method was immunoSEQ multiplex PCR. The sample carries around 420,000 clones, roughly 90% recorded once. The V and J genes are TRBV30 and TRBJ2-5; 10 bases fit TRBD2. Sequences were obtained from PBMCs or T cells enriched from blood (not recorded which). The clonotype comes from a woman in her 40s with acute COVID-19. In DNA form, the CDR3 reads TGTGCCTGGAGTAACAGCGGGGGGGCGAAGACCCAGTACTTC. Translated: CAWSNSGGAKTQYF.